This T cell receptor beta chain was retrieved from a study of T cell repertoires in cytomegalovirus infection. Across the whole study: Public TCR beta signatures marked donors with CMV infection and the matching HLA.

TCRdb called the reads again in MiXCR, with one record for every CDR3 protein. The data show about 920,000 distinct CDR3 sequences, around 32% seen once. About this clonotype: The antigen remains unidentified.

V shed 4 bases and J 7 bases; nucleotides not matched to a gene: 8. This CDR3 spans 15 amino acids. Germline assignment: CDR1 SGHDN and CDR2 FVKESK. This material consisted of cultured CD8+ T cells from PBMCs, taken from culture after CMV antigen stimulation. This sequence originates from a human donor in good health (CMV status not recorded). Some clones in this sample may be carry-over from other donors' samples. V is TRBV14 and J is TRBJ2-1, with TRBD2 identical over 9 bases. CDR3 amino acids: CASSLSGTSKNEQFF. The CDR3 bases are TGTGCCAGCAGCCTTTCCGGGACTAGCAAAAATGAGCAGTTCTTC.